The rows below give T cell receptor beta chains drawn from one sample of a study of early T cells in non-severe SARS-CoV-2 infection. TCRdb processed the 5' RACE reads anew with MiXCR; each CDR3 protein has one entry. The sample records 110,000 or so distinct CDR3 sequences, about 12% being singletons. Sequencing input: whole blood. The receptors were sampled from an adult who was a healthcare worker with PCR-confirmed SARS-CoV-2 infection or an uninfected control (not recorded which). CDR3s include the opening cysteine and the closing phenylalanine or tryptophan. The order of the fields is J gene, V gene, D gene, CDR3 protein. The D gene is left open where the match is weak.

TRBJ2-1 | TRBV18 | TRBD2 | CASSPPGLDNEQFF
TRBJ1-5 | TRBV20-1 | NA | CSARPQMGANQPQHF
TRBJ1-5 | TRBV29-1 | TRBD1 | CSGSRGQGQPQHF
TRBJ1-5 | TRBV19 | NA | CASSMGGAVHLQPQHF
TRBJ2-7 | TRBV7-7 | NA | CASSPDGGNEQYF
TRBJ2-7 | TRBV5-1 | TRBD1 | CASSWDRGAYEQYF
TRBJ2-2 | TRBV2 | NA | CASKQYKANTGELFF
TRBJ1-3 | TRBV29-1 | NA | CSVGYRSSGNTIYF
TRBJ2-5 | TRBV19 | TRBD2 | CASSRGDLQETQYF
TRBJ2-2 | TRBV10-1 | NA | CATGGYTGELFF
TRBJ2-7 | TRBV10-3 | NA | CAISDRDGGSEQYF
TRBJ2-3 | TRBV30 | NA | CAWSVVRSLTDTQYF
TRBJ2-7 | TRBV18 | NA | CASSLPYRSPYEQYF
TRBJ2-1 | TRBV9 | NA | CASSTSRVNEQFF
TRBJ2-7 | TRBV3-1 | TRBD1 | CASSLGQGAGEQYF
TRBJ1-4 | TRBV20-1 | TRBD1 | CSARDRGFSNEKLFF
TRBJ1-5 | TRBV12-3/TRBV12-4 | NA | CASSLPDQPQHF
TRBJ1-1 | TRBV5-1 | TRBD1 | CASSLAVQGTTEAFF
TRBJ2-1 | TRBV27 | NA | CATRSPGGGLSSYNEQFF
TRBJ1-5 | TRBV24-1 | NA | CAKTSFGFSNQPQHF
TRBJ2-1 | TRBV29-1 | TRBD2 | CSARGGTSAYNEQFF
TRBJ2-7 | TRBV11-2 | NA | CASSLDLAPTVEQYF